This T cell receptor beta chain was found in a study of OX40 agonist ivuxolimab in advanced cancers. Study-level information: The dose-escalation cohort was about 80% male, with a mean age of around 60 years, ranging about 20 to 85. General study findings and limits: Some of the lowest clonal expansion was seen in partial responders at 0.1-3.0 mg/kg.

Data came from immunoSEQ multiplex PCR; TCRdb stores just in-frame clones and leaves some out. The table shows 69,000 or so clones, with around 87% occurring only once. A note on this clone: The antigen remains unidentified.

CDR1 is MNHEY, CDR2 SVGAGI, per germline. The CDR3 extends over 14 amino acids. V was clipped by 4 bases and J by 4 bases; unmatched bases: 1. The material was CD4+ or CD8+ T cells sorted from blood, obtained in a trial of the OX40 agonist ivuxolimab. The receptor was derived from an adult with an advanced solid tumor such as melanoma, head and neck, liver or kidney cancer. The rearrangement joins TRBV6-5 to TRBJ2-7; 13 bases are shared with TRBD2. The CDR3 DNA reads TGTGCCAGCAGTTCGGGACTAGCGGGATACGAGCAGTACTTC. This codes for CASSSGLAGYEQYF.